One sample yielded the 12 T cell receptor beta chains listed below, sequenced in a study of Graves' ophthalmopathy and Graves' hyperthyroidism. Transcripts of RNA were the source for amplifying TCR beta CDR3 regions. The library came from an HTBI-primed first-round RT-PCR and a second-round multiplex PCR. TCRdb independently ran MiXCR on the multiplex PCR reads; one entry per CDR3 protein. This table holds hundreds of thousands of distinct CDR3 sequences, 22% found once. The material sequenced was peripheral blood. The receptor set was obtained from a woman younger than 35 with stable Graves' hyperthyroidism. Some clones in this sample may be carry-over from other donors' samples.

Ten or more counts support this clonotype. CDR3 loop: CASSLYPRDRVGWEQYF. CDR3 DNA: TGTGCCAGCAGCCTCTACCCACGGGACAGGGTCGGGTGGGAGCAGTACTTC. The chain combines TRBV9 with TRBJ2-7, with 9 bases fitting TRBD1. The V and J ends lost 4 bases and 7 bases, in that order; junction bases with no gene match: 18. The germline V gene encodes CDR1 SGDLS and CDR2 YYNGEE. The CDR3 runs 17 residues.

This clonotype has ten or more counts. The rearrangement joins TRBV30 to TRBJ1-1; unclear D gene. V lost 3 bases to trimming and J lost 8 bases, with 10 bases between them. CDR1 is GTSNPN and CDR2 is SVGIG in the germline V gene (reference sequence). CDR3 size: 11 residues. CDR3 protein: CAWRADGEAFF. Written as DNA, the CDR3 is TGTGCCTGGAGAGCGGACGGAGAAGCTTTCTTT.

This clonotype has only a few counts. The V gene is TRBV10-3, the J gene TRBJ2-5; D might be TRBD1 or TRBD2, each matching 5 bases. Trimming took off 3 bases at V and 5 bases at J, with 19 bases between the two ends. The CDR3 extends over 16 amino acids. Germline V gene data show CDR1 as ENHRY and CDR2 as SYGVKD. The CDR3 nucleotides are TGTGCCATCAGTGATCTATCCGGCCCCGAGGGGGAGACCCAGTACTTC. This gives the protein CAISDLSGPEGETQYF.

V is TRBV19 and J is TRBJ2-4; TRBD1 or TRBD2 may be the D gene (5 bases each). Germline values: CDR1 LNHDA, CDR2 SQIVND (reference sequence). The CDR3 runs to 16 residues. Between the trimmed V and J ends, which lost 4 bases and 1 base, there was a span of 14 bases. The CDR3 sequence: CASSRGPMGAKNIQYF. DNA for the CDR3: TGTGCCAGTAGTAGGGGACCGATGGGGGCCAAAAACATTCAGTACTTC.

This clonotype was picked up one time. The V and J genes are TRBV20-1 and TRBJ1-2; the match to TRBD1 covers 7 bases. Per the germline V gene, CDR1 is DFQATT and CDR2 is SNEGSKA (reference sequence). After removal of 0 bases from V and 0 bases from J, the junction contained 7 bases not matched to a gene. This CDR3 region has 16 residues. This CDR3 is CSAREYGTATNYGYTF. For the CDR3, the DNA is TGCAGTGCTAGAGAATACGGGACAGCGACTAACTATGGCTACACCTTC.

The chain combines TRBV28 with TRBJ1-1; 8 bases align to TRBD1. With 6 bases clipped from V and 0 bases from J, the junction kept 6 bases outside the gene matches. Germline lookup yields CDR1 MDHEN and CDR2 SYDVKM. The CDR3 has 15 residues. The CDR3 is CASSGQGGLNTEAFF. CDR3 sequence (DNA): TGTGCCAGCAGCGGACAGGGTGGCTTGAACACTGAAGCTTTCTTT.

The chain has TRBV2 and TRBJ2-2; TRBD2 might be the D (5 bases). Germline CDR1 is SNHLY and CDR2 is FYNNEI. The CDR3 has 16 amino acids. V lost 8 bases and J 0 bases, leaving 16 bases between the germline ends. CDR3 in amino acids: CASRGFGTSNTGELFF. Here the CDR3 DNA reads TGTGCCAGCCGCGGGTTTGGAACATCGAACACCGGGGAGCTGTTTTTT. Drawing the rest from reference TRBV2 and TRBJ2-2, the complete variable domain is EPEVTQTPSHQVTQMGQEVILRCVPISNHLYFYWYRQILGQKVEFLVSFYNNEISEKSEIFDDQFSVERPDGSNFTLKIRSTKLEDSAMYFCASRGFGTSNTGELFFGEGSRLTVL.

This clonotype was counted ten times or more. The chain carries TRBV6-1 and TRBJ1-6, with 7 positions matching TRBD1. The CDR3 is 16 residues long. Germline CDR1 reads MNHNS; CDR2 reads SASEGT. With 2 bases clipped from V and 8 bases from J, the junction kept 9 bases outside the gene matches. The CDR3 nucleotides are TGTGCCAGCAGTGAAATAGAGGGCAGGGGGTATTCACCCCTCCACTTT. Translated, it gives CASSEIEGRGYSPLHF.

In this sample, this clonotype turned up many times. The V and J genes are TRBV12-3 or TRBV12-4 and TRBJ2-5; the match to TRBD2 covers 7 bases. V lost 6 bases to trimming and J lost 7 bases; unmatched junction nucleotides: 8. CDR3 length equals 13 residues. DNA of the CDR3: TGTGCCAGCAGCCTGGAGCGGGGTGGGACCCAGTACTTC. It codes for CASSLERGGTQYF.

This clonotype was observed many times. The chain joins TRBV28 to TRBJ2-5; 8 nucleotides match TRBD1. Losses at the gene ends were 4 bases for V and 4 bases for J; bases not matched to a gene: 14. The germline gives CDR1 MDHEN, CDR2 SYDVKM. The CDR3 is 17 amino acids. CDR3 loop: CASSSMGVGTGRETQYF. DNA of the CDR3: TGTGCCAGCAGTTCTATGGGGGTAGGGACAGGAAGAGAGACCCAGTACTTC.

This clonotype was seen ten or more times. The chain has TRBV20-1 and TRBJ2-3, with D maybe TRBD1 (5 bases). The V gene's germline CDR1 is DFQATT and CDR2 SNEGSKA (reference sequence). The CDR3 extends over 14 amino acids. V shed 0 bases and J shed 2 bases, with 9 bases lying between them. CDR3 protein: CSARDYRLTDTQYF. CDR3 nucleotide sequence: TGCAGTGCTAGAGATTACAGGCTCACAGATACGCAGTATTTT.

This clonotype was recorded many times. The genes are TRBV25-1 and TRBJ1-5; weak D call: TRBD1 (5 bases). In germline, CDR1 is MGHDK, CDR2 SYGVNS. The CDR3 covers 15 residues. V was pared by 1 base and J by 3 bases, with 10 bases between. The DNA for the CDR3 is TGTGCCAGCAGTGAATCAGGGTTGGTCAATCAGCCCCAGCATTTT. Protein product: CASSESGLVNQPQHF.